A selection of T cell receptor beta chains follows, all from one sample in a study of blood T cells in healthy people across ages. TCRdb fed the 5' RACE reads into MiXCR, producing one record per CDR3 protein. In the table there are 1.5 million to 2 million distinct CDR3 sequences, about 50% of which are singletons. The specimen sequenced was blood. Every receptor here comes from a middle-aged woman in good health. Both conserved end residues are part of each CDR3. Fields, in order: J gene, V gene, clone size, D gene, CDR3 DNA, CDR3 protein. The D gene is left open where the match is weak. Clone size is shown for a subset of rows, as once, few, many or a class of expanded clone.

TRBJ1-2 | TRBV7-2 | few | TRBD1 | TGTGCCAGCAGCCCGCGGGACAGTTGGCGGGGAGACTATGGCTACACCTTC | CASSPRDSWRGDYGYTF
TRBJ1-2 | TRBV28 | few | TRBD1 | TGTGCCAGCAGTAAAGGGGGCGGCGGCTATGGCTACACCTTC | CASSKGGGGYGYTF
TRBJ2-3 | TRBV14 | . | TRBD2 | TGTGCCAGCAGCCAAGTAGCGGGGGGGCCTCAGTATTTT | CASSQVAGGPQYF
TRBJ1-4 | TRBV20-1 | . | TRBD1 | TGCAGTGCCCTAGACAGGGTCGGTGAAAAACTGTTTTTT | CSALDRVGEKLFF
TRBJ2-7 | TRBV7-9 | . | . | TGTGCCAGCAGCTTAGAAGCGCTCAATGAGCAGTACTTC | CASSLEALNEQYF
TRBJ2-7 | TRBV6-2/TRBV6-3 | . | TRBD2 | TGTGCCAGCAGTTACTCGAGTAAAGGACTAGCGGGGGATCCCTACGAGCAGTACTTC | CASSYSSKGLAGDPYEQYF
TRBJ1-6 | TRBV5-1 | . | . | TGCGCCAGCAGCTTGGCCACGGTTGGAAATTCACCCCTCCACTTT | CASSLATVGNSPLHF
TRBJ2-7 | TRBV6-6 | . | . | TGTGCCAGCAGATACCCACAGGGCGAGCAGTACTTC | CASRYPQGEQYF
TRBJ1-2 | TRBV29-1 | . | . | TGCAGCGTTGAGGAGGCCAGGGGAATACCTAGCTATGGCTACACCTTC | CSVEEARGIPSYGYTF
TRBJ2-7 | TRBV20-1 | few | TRBD1 | TGCAGTGCTGACGGACAGGGTAGCTCCTACGAGCAGTACTTC | CSADGQGSSYEQYF
TRBJ1-6 | TRBV15 | few | . | TGTGCCACCAGCAGAGATAGGCCCGATTCACCCCTCCACTTT | CATSRDRPDSPLHF
TRBJ1-6 | TRBV27 | . | . | TGTGCCAGACGGCCGACGGGCGGTCAATACTATAACTCACCCCTCCACTTT | CARRPTGGQYYNSPLHF
TRBJ1-2 | TRBV6-5 | . | . | TGTGCCAGCAGTTACTCGGGGGTACGAGATGGCTACACCTTC | CASSYSGVRDGYTF
TRBJ2-7 | TRBV6-1 | . | . | TGTGCCAGCGGCGAGGGGCGGGAGCAGTACTTC | CASGEGREQYF
TRBJ2-4 | TRBV6-2/TRBV6-3 | . | TRBD1 | TGTGCCAGCAGTTACGCAGGGGGCGAGTACTTC | CASSYAGGEYF
TRBJ2-1 | TRBV2 | . | . | TGTGCCAGCAGTGCCACATTAGGCCCTCGAACGTTCTTC | CASSATLGPRTFF
TRBJ2-3 | TRBV7-2 | . | TRBD2 | TGTGCCAGCAGCTCTGGCGGGGGGTTAGATACGCAGTATTTT | CASSSGGGLDTQYF
TRBJ1-2 | TRBV6-1 | . | . | TGTGCCAGCAGGAGCCGCCCGGGATCCTTTAACTATGGCTACACCTTC | CASRSRPGSFNYGYTF
TRBJ1-2 | TRBV5-1 | few | . | TGCGCCAGCAGCATCGGCAACGCTAACTATGGCTACACCTTC | CASSIGNANYGYTF
TRBJ1-1 | TRBV12-3/TRBV12-4 | . | . | TGTGCCAGCGGAGGGCCCGGTGTAAGGGCCATGAACACTGAAGCTTTCTTT | CASGGPGVRAMNTEAFF
TRBJ2-5 | TRBV7-9 | . | . | TGTGCCAGCAGCCAAACCGGGACAAACAATGAGCAGTACTTC | CASSQTGTNNEQYF
TRBJ2-1 | TRBV7-9 | . | TRBD2 | TGTGCCAGCAGCTTAGCTAGCGGGGCCCCTCGGAAGCAGTTCTTC | CASSLASGAPRKQFF
TRBJ2-1 | TRBV6-6 | . | TRBD2 | TGTGCCAGCAGTTGGCAGCGGGGGGGGGACAATGAGCAGTTCTTC | CASSWQRGGDNEQFF
TRBJ2-1 | TRBV12-3/TRBV12-4 | few | . | TGTGCCAGCAGTCGACGCAATGAGCAGTTCTTC | CASSRRNEQFF
TRBJ2-3 | TRBV7-3 | few | . | TGTGCCAGCAGCTTAAGGGGCACCGCCAGCACAGATACGCAGTATTTT | CASSLRGTASTDTQYF
TRBJ2-2 | TRBV4-2 | . | . | TGTGCCAGCAGTTTCTACGGACAGTCCTACAACACCGGGGAGCTGTTTTTT | CASSFYGQSYNTGELFF
TRBJ1-5 | TRBV7-9 | few | . | TGTGCCAGCAGCCCCGGGCCCGCCCAGCCCCAGCATTTT | CASSPGPAQPQHF
TRBJ2-1 | TRBV5-1 | . | TRBD2 | TGCGCCAGCAGCATGAGGACTAGCGGGGAGAAGCAGTTCTTC | CASSMRTSGEKQFF
TRBJ2-1 | TRBV7-3 | . | . | TGTGCCAGCGGGCCAGGGCTGAATGAGCAGTTCTTC | CASGPGLNEQFF
TRBJ2-3 | TRBV20-1 | once | TRBD2 | TGCAGTGCTGCTAGCGGGGGGCTACCCGCTATCACAGGTACGCAGTATTTT | CSAASGGLPAITGTQYF
TRBJ1-6 | TRBV7-2 | . | . | TGTGCCAGCAGCCTCCAACCTGGAGGGTATAATTCACCCCTCCACTTT | CASSLQPGGYNSPLHF
TRBJ2-1 | TRBV9 | once | . | TGTGCCAGCAGCGCGACCTATGAGCAGTTCTTC | CASSATYEQFF
TRBJ2-1 | TRBV5-1 | . | TRBD2 | TGCGCCAGCACCTTGCGTAGCGGGGTAATCAATGAGCAGTTCTTC | CASTLRSGVINEQFF
TRBJ2-4 | TRBV7-2 | . | . | TGTGCCAGCAGCTTGACCCTTCGGAACACTCAGTACTTC | CASSLTLRNTQYF
TRBJ2-2 | TRBV5-5 | few | . | TGTGCCAGCAGCTTGGCTGGGGGGACCGGGGAGCTGTTTTTT | CASSLAGGTGELFF
TRBJ2-1 | TRBV6-1 | . | . | TGTGCCAGCAGCCCACTCCGGGACGCCCAAAGTGACAATGAGCAGTTCTTC | CASSPLRDAQSDNEQFF
TRBJ2-7 | TRBV28 | . | TRBD2 | TGTGCCAGCAGGGGGAGGGAAGCCTACGAGCAGTACTTC | CASRGREAYEQYF
TRBJ1-6 | TRBV29-1 | . | . | TGCAGCGTCATGGACAGTAGTAATTCACCCCTCCACTTT | CSVMDSSNSPLHF
TRBJ2-1 | TRBV24-1 | . | TRBD1 | TGTGCCACCAGTGATACGGGACAGAAAGACAAGGAGCAGTTCTTC | CATSDTGQKDKEQFF
TRBJ1-2 | TRBV7-2 | few | . | TGTGCCAGCAGCTTAGCCCCGGGTGAAACTAACTATGGCTACACCTTC | CASSLAPGETNYGYTF
TRBJ2-5 | TRBV7-2 | . | . | TGTGCCAGCAGCTTAGGACGCGCGTTACTGGGGGAGACCCAGTACTTC | CASSLGRALLGETQYF
TRBJ2-7 | TRBV6-1 | few | TRBD1 | TGTGCCAGCAGTGAATGGGGACAGGCCTACGAGCAGTACTTC | CASSEWGQAYEQYF
TRBJ1-4 | TRBV7-9 | . | . | TGTGCCAGCAGCTTAGCGCGGGTGGTTTTCCCAACTAATGAAAAACTGTTTTTT | CASSLARVVFPTNEKLFF
TRBJ2-3 | TRBV7-2 | . | TRBD2 | TGTGCCAGCAGCTTACCTAGCGGGCTCACAGATACGCAGTATTTT | CASSLPSGLTDTQYF
TRBJ2-5 | TRBV28 | few | . | TGTGCCAGCAGTGCCGGGACGGCACAGAGGGGGACCCAGTACTTC | CASSAGTAQRGTQYF
TRBJ2-1 | TRBV11-2 | . | TRBD1 | TGTGCCAGCAGCTTAGAAAGGGGGCGGCCCAATGAGCAGTTCTTC | CASSLERGRPNEQFF
TRBJ2-7 | TRBV6-2/TRBV6-3 | few | . | TGTGCCAGCAGTACCCTCGCGGCCAGCTCCTACGAGCAGTACTTC | CASSTLAASSYEQYF
TRBJ2-4 | TRBV7-2 | . | . | TGTGCCAGCAGCTTAGGCGGAGCAGCAGCCAAAAACATTCAGTACTTC | CASSLGGAAAKNIQYF
TRBJ2-1 | TRBV6-5 | . | TRBD1 | TGTGCCAGCAGTAAAGGACAGGGGTTTAACAATGAGCAGTTCTTC | CASSKGQGFNNEQFF
TRBJ1-1 | TRBV12-3/TRBV12-4 | . | . | TGTGCCAGCAGTTTAGATCCGGGGAGACGGATGAACACTGAAGCTTTCTTT | CASSLDPGRRMNTEAFF
TRBJ1-5 | TRBV12-3/TRBV12-4 | few | . | TGTGCCAGCAGTTTGCGGGCAGGGAATAGCAATCAGCCCCAGCATTTT | CASSLRAGNSNQPQHF
TRBJ1-4 | TRBV6-2/TRBV6-3 | . | TRBD1 | TGTGCCAGCAGTTACCCGTTCTCGGATCGACAGGGGAATGAAAAACTGTTTTTT | CASSYPFSDRQGNEKLFF
TRBJ2-7 | TRBV20-1 | few | TRBD1 | TGCAGTGCTAGAGCCCCGACAGGGGGCTTTAACTCCTACGAGCAGTACTTC | CSARAPTGGFNSYEQYF
TRBJ2-1 | TRBV29-1 | many | . | TGCAGCGTTGATGGGAGGAGCGAGGGGCAGTTCTTC | CSVDGRSEGQFF